The rows below give T cell receptor beta chains drawn from one sample of a study of identical twins. TCRdb passed the 5' RACE reads through MiXCR, listing each CDR3 protein once. The table records 600,000 to 800,000 distinct CDR3 sequences, about 20% of them present only once. A further study also used this sample, focusing on T cells expressing NK-cell markers.

Sequencing was done on a sample of PBMCs. The receptors derive from a woman between 18 and 29 years old in good health. Each CDR3 is given with its conserved first and last residue. The order of the fields is CDR3 protein, CDR3 DNA, D gene, V gene, J gene, clone size, CDR3 length. A D gene is named only where the DNA matches it firmly. Rows may omit the clone size; those that give it use once, few, many or a size class.

CDR3: CASSLGQGLNEQFF; DNA: TGCGCCAGCAGCTTGGGACAGGGCCTCAATGAGCAGTTCTTC; D: TRBD1; V: TRBV5-1; J: TRBJ2-1; size: many; length: 14
CDR3: CSVLFSDGGVRAFF; DNA: TGCAGCGTTTTGTTCTCGGACGGAGGGGTTCGGGCTTTCTTT; D: NA; V: TRBV29-1; J: TRBJ1-1; size: few; length: 14
CDR3: CSASQGLAESYNEQFF; DNA: TGCAGTGCTAGTCAAGGACTAGCGGAGTCTTACAATGAGCAGTTCTTC; D: TRBD2; V: TRBV20-1; J: TRBJ2-1; size: NA; length: 16
CDR3: CASSLVGIGGGETQYF; DNA: TGTGCCAGCAGCTTAGTAGGAATCGGCGGAGGGGAGACCCAGTACTTC; D: NA; V: TRBV11-3; J: TRBJ2-5; size: NA; length: 16
CDR3: CATRGGLGGYEQYF; DNA: TGTGCCACAAGGGGGGGACTAGGGGGCTACGAGCAGTACTTC; D: TRBD2; V: TRBV6-1; J: TRBJ2-7; size: NA; length: 14
CDR3: CASSLLIDERDKNIQYF; DNA: TGTGCCAGCAGCTTGCTCATAGATGAGCGGGACAAAAACATTCAGTACTTC; D: TRBD2; V: TRBV5-6; J: TRBJ2-4; size: NA; length: 17
CDR3: CASSPRTTYNEQFF; DNA: TGTGCCAGCAGCCCCAGGACAACCTACAATGAGCAGTTCTTC; D: NA; V: TRBV7-6; J: TRBJ2-1; size: many; length: 14
CDR3: CASSFVKGEQYF; DNA: TGTGCCAGCAGCTTTGTTAAGGGAGAGCAGTACTTC; D: NA; V: TRBV7-9; J: TRBJ2-7; size: many; length: 12
CDR3: CASRVHGAYNEQFF; DNA: TGTGCCAGCAGAGTACACGGCGCCTACAATGAGCAGTTCTTC; D: NA; V: TRBV12-3/TRBV12-4; J: TRBJ2-1; size: many; length: 14
CDR3: CASSVGLSQETQYF; DNA: TGCGCCAGCAGCGTGGGACTATCCCAAGAGACCCAGTACTTC; D: TRBD2; V: TRBV5-1; J: TRBJ2-5; size: few; length: 14
CDR3: CSARTLYRGHDEQFF; DNA: TGCAGTGCTAGAACCCTCTACAGGGGGCATGATGAGCAGTTCTTC; D: TRBD1; V: TRBV20-1; J: TRBJ2-1; size: NA; length: 15
CDR3: CASSIRVEQYF; DNA: TGTGCCAGCAGTATACGGGTCGAGCAGTACTTC; D: NA; V: TRBV12-3/TRBV12-4; J: TRBJ2-7; size: many; length: 11
CDR3: CASRMGTGNYGYTF; DNA: TGTGCCAGCAGAATGGGGACGGGGAACTATGGCTACACCTTC; D: NA; V: TRBV12-3/TRBV12-4; J: TRBJ1-2; size: NA; length: 14
CDR3: CAIREGVSNTGELFF; DNA: TGTGCCATCAGAGAGGGGGTGTCGAACACCGGGGAGCTGTTTTTT; D: NA; V: TRBV10-3; J: TRBJ2-2; size: few; length: 15
CDR3: CSASLAGYTDTQYF; DNA: TGCAGCGCGTCACTAGCGGGGTACACAGATACGCAGTATTTT; D: TRBD2; V: TRBV29-1; J: TRBJ2-3; size: many; length: 14
CDR3: CAISESMTRGARDEQFF; DNA: TGTGCCATCAGTGAGTCGATGACCAGGGGTGCCCGGGATGAGCAGTTCTTC; D: NA; V: TRBV10-3; J: TRBJ2-1; size: few; length: 17
CDR3: CASSRTGGRDEQYF; DNA: TGCGCCAGCAGCCGGACAGGGGGAAGGGACGAGCAGTACTTC; D: TRBD1; V: TRBV5-1; J: TRBJ2-7; size: NA; length: 14
CDR3: CSARDSRVGNQPQHF; DNA: TGCAGTGCTAGAGATAGCAGGGTAGGCAATCAGCCCCAGCATTTT; D: NA; V: TRBV20-1; J: TRBJ1-5; size: NA; length: 15
CDR3: CASSVVAGIHNEQFF; DNA: TGTGCCAGCAGCGTAGTAGCGGGAATCCACAATGAGCAGTTCTTC; D: TRBD2; V: TRBV9; J: TRBJ2-1; size: NA; length: 15
CDR3: CSAPRTRDYEQFF; DNA: TGCAGTGCCCCTCGGACACGGGACTATGAGCAGTTCTTC; D: NA; V: TRBV20-1; J: TRBJ2-1; size: many; length: 13
CDR3: CASTADSYNEQFF; DNA: TGTGCCAGCACTGCGGACTCCTACAATGAGCAGTTCTTC; D: NA; V: TRBV11-2; J: TRBJ2-1; size: NA; length: 13
CDR3: CASSFYYYTGELFF; DNA: TGTGCCAGCAGTTTCTACTATTACACCGGGGAGCTGTTTTTT; D: NA; V: TRBV27; J: TRBJ2-2; size: NA; length: 14
CDR3: CASSHGHGQGTEAFF; DNA: TGTGCCAGCAGCCACGGACACGGACAGGGCACTGAAGCTTTCTTT; D: TRBD1; V: TRBV7-9; J: TRBJ1-1; size: many; length: 15
CDR3: CASSSVYEQYF; DNA: TGTGCCAGCAGCTCCGTATACGAGCAGTACTTC; D: NA; V: TRBV12-3/TRBV12-4; J: TRBJ2-7; size: many; length: 11
CDR3: CSAEGGGGFEQYF; DNA: TGCAGTGCAGAGGGGGGGGGCGGCTTCGAGCAGTACTTC; D: NA; V: TRBV20-1; J: TRBJ2-7; size: few; length: 13
CDR3: CSATGLAGGDTQYF; DNA: TGCAGTGCAACTGGACTAGCGGGAGGAGATACGCAGTATTTT; D: TRBD2; V: TRBV20-1; J: TRBJ2-3; size: few; length: 14